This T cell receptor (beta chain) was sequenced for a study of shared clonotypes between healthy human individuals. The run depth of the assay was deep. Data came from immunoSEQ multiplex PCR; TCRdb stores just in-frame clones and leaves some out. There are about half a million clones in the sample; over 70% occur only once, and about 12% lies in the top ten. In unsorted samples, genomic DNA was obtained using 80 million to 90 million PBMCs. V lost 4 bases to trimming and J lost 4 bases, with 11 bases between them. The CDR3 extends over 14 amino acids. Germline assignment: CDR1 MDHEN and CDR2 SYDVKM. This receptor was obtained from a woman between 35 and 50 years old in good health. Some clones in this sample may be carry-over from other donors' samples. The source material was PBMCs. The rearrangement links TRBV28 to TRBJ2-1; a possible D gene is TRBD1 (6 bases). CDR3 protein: CASSSVDRYNEQFF. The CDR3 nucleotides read TGTGCCAGCAGTTCGGTGGACAGATACAATGAGCAGTTCTTC.